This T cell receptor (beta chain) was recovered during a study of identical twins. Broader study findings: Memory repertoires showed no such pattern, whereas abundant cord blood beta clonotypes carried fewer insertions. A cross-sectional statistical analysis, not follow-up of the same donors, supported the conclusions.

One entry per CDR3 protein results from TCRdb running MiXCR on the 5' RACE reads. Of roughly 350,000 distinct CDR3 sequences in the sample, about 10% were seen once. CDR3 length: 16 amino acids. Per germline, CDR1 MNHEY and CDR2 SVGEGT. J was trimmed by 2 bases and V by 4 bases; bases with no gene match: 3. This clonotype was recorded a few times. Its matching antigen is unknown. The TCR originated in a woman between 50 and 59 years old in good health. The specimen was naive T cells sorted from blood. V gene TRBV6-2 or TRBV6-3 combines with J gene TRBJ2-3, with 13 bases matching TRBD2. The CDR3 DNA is TGTGCCAGCAGTTTCGGGACTAGCGGGGCCACAGATACGCAGTATTTT. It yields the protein CASSFGTSGATDTQYF.